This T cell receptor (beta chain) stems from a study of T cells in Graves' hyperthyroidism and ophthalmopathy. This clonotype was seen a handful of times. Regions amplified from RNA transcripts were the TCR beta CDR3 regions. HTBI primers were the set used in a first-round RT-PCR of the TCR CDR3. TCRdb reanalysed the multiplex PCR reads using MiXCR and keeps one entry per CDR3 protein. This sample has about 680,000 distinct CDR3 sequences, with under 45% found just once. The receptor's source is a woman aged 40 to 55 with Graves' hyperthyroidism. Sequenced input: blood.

CDR3 protein: CASSAHSNQPQHF. CDR3 DNA: TGTGCCAGTAGTGCGCATAGCAATCAGCCCCAGCATTTT. V and J are TRBV19 and TRBJ1-5, with unresolved D. V lost 5 bases and J lost 0, with 5 bases in between. In germline, CDR1 is LNHDA, CDR2 SQIVND (reference sequence). The CDR3 is 13 residues long. The complete variable domain, with remaining parts taken from reference TRBV19 and TRBJ1-5, reads DGGITQSPKYLFRKEGQNVTLSCEQNLNHDAMYWYRQDPGQGLRLIYYSQIVNDFQKGDIAEGYSVSREKKESFPLTVTSAQKNPTAFYLCASSAHSNQPQHFGDGTRLSIL.